This T cell receptor (beta chain) was captured by sequencing in a study of blood T cell repertoires in COVID-19 (TCRdb year 2020). At the level of the whole study: Samples covering the acute and convalescent phases of COVID-19 were provided by collaborators in the United States, Italy and Spain. The prospective study material was composed of cDNA or gDNA derived from T cells, B-cell-depleted T cells, or PBMCs. The dataset comprised deeply sampled blood TCRbeta repertoires from subjects exposed to, actively infected with, or recovered from COVID-19. The repertoires were released in a freely available public database intended as a resource for research on the immune response to SARS-CoV-2. Samples were obtained from the ongoing ImmuneRACE study (first 160 participants) and from about 1,300 subjects provided by 6 global collaborators. Nearly every sample came with metadata listing a de-identified subject ID, COVID-19 status, age in years and sex. Where available, HLA class I and class II types were taken from metadata supplied by the sample provider and were not determined by assay-based typing.

For this clone: The target of this receptor is not known. Base-call qualities are not available, and no considerably larger clone is one nucleotide away.

CDR1 MGHRA and CDR2 YSYEKL were looked up in the germline V gene. The CDR3 sequence holds 16 residues, the cysteine and phenylalanine included. Here the CDR3 DNA is all that survives: 48 bases in frame from base 1. Clipping removes 3 bases from V and 1 base from J, with 6 as the unmatched junction base count. The collaborating institutions used their own protocols to collect whole blood in K2EDTA tubes. Collaborator samples were shipped for TCRbeta analysis as frozen whole blood, isolated PBMCs, or DNA extracted from either sample type. The investigation overall reported the following: How much clinical and demographic metadata was included differed by source and by participant, and the metadata was provided uncurated.

TCRbeta CDR3 regions were amplified from genomic DNA using the immunoSEQ Assay, a bias-controlled multiplex PCR. Concerning the study's data processing: The number of nucleated cells in each sample was estimated from the amplification of reference gene primers within the assay. To quantify the absolute abundance of each unique TCRbeta CDR3 rearrangement, sequence reads were collapsed and filtered. For each sample, productive Simpson clonality was calculated as the square root of Simpson's diversity index across productive rearrangements. TCRdb took over this immuneACCESS table, retaining in-frame rearrangements with V and J assigned. Such tables are incomplete; in checked studies, under half of the missing clones stem from an unresolved V gene, and the remainder is unexplained. For V, J and clone size, that table is used; D and trimming come from the DNA. The sample table records approximately 200,000 clones; 80% to 90% of these occur just once. The ten largest make up 2.5% to 3.5% of the sample.

The receptor's source is a man aged 55 to 70 with acute or convalescent COVID-19. The chain joins TRBV4-1 to TRBJ2-1; TRBD1 matches 7 bases in the middle. Sequenced input: peripheral blood. The DNA sequence is as follows: TGCGCCAGCAGCCATCCCTACAGGGGATCCTACAATGAGCAGTTCTTC. Translated, this gives CASSHPYRGSYNEQFF.